The rows below give T cell receptor beta chains drawn from one sample of a study of cytomegalovirus exposure and HLA in healthy donors. Repertoires were generated with immunoSEQ multiplex PCR, while TCRdb's copy carries only in-frame clones and drops some. The sample shows about 100,000 clones, 85% to 95% of them seen only once. Material: PBMCs. These TCRs come from a woman between 18 and 29 years old in good health and CMV-seronegative. Both conserved end residues are part of each CDR3. The D gene is left open where the match is weak.

TRBJ2-1	13	.	TRBV27	CASSYGGGDEQFF
TRBJ2-1	14	TRBD1	TRBV7-2	CASSTRDSHNEQFF
TRBJ2-5	16	.	TRBV12-5	CASGLVGDYRFETQYF
TRBJ2-7	17	TRBD2	TRBV28	CASSFRVAGGPSYEQYF
TRBJ2-7	15	.	TRBV7-9	CASSFLGGVYYEQYF
TRBJ2-3	15	.	TRBV7-3	CASSFSRATTDTQYF
TRBJ2-3	15	TRBD1	TRBV11-3	CASSLPQGPTDTQYF
TRBJ2-1	16	.	TRBV4-3	CASSQVINRAWNEQFF
TRBJ2-7	14	TRBD1	TRBV5-1	CASSPDRGADEQYF
TRBJ1-2	15	.	TRBV19	CASSIASVTNYGYTF
TRBJ1-3	16	.	TRBV6-5	CASSYSKRLPGNTIYF
TRBJ2-6	16	TRBD1	TRBV7-9	CASSLLGTVGANVLTF
TRBJ1-5	19	.	TRBV5-5	CASSLAWAGGAIVGQPQHF
TRBJ1-6	15	.	TRBV9	CASSVMGLTNSPLHF
TRBJ2-1	17	TRBD2	TRBV7-3	CASSPTVAGSSYNEQFF
TRBJ2-5	16	TRBD1	TRBV11-2	CASSLVLGTGQETQYF
TRBJ2-7	15	TRBD2	TRBV5-6	CASTPGAGGSYEQYF
TRBJ2-1	15	.	TRBV7-7	CASSLKSGPYNEQFF
TRBJ2-1	18	TRBD2	TRBV5-1	CASSSSGTSGGAGNEQFF
TRBJ1-4	14	.	TRBV7-8	CASSLDTGFEKLFF
TRBJ2-7	14	TRBD2	TRBV9	CASSAGTSANEQYF
TRBJ1-5	14	.	TRBV6-1	CASISGQLNQPQHF
TRBJ1-2	15	.	TRBV18	CASSPYRDINYGYTF